The rows below give T cell receptor beta chains drawn from one sample of a study of T cells after yellow fever vaccination. TCRdb re-called the 5' RACE reads through MiXCR, storing one row per CDR3 protein. The table shows more than 450,000 distinct CDR3 sequences, with 21% occurring only once. Here the sequenced sample was PBMCs, taken 20 to 25 days after the first yellow fever vaccination. The receptor set was obtained from a man between 18 and 29 years old who received the YFV17D yellow fever vaccine. Each CDR3 is given with its conserved first and last residue. Each record gives: D gene, clone size, J gene, V gene, CDR3 DNA, CDR3 protein. D genes are given only for firm matches. Size is stated for part of the rows, as once, few or many counts, or as a class when the clone is expanded.

>NA|many|TRBJ2-3|TRBV5-1
TGCGCCAGCAGCAAGGACTCCCACCCGTCAGATACGCAGTATTTT
CASSKDSHPSDTQYF
>TRBD1|NA|TRBJ1-5|TRBV28
TGTGCCAGCAGTTTCGCCGGGACAGTGAATGATCAACCCCAGCATTTT
CASSFAGTVNDQPQHF
>NA|few|TRBJ2-5|TRBV9
TGTGCCAGCAGCGTAGGTGACGCACAAGAGACCCAGTACTTC
CASSVGDAQETQYF
>TRBD2|NA|TRBJ2-1|TRBV12-3/TRBV12-4
TGTGCCAGCAGAAGGACTAGCGGCCCCTACAATGAGCAGTTCTTC
CASRRTSGPYNEQFF
>NA|NA|TRBJ1-1|TRBV20-1
TGCAGTGCTAGTCGGACACTGAACACTGAAGCTTTCTTT
CSASRTLNTEAFF
>NA|few|TRBJ1-1|TRBV7-9
TGTGCCAGCAGCAAACCCAGGGCTGACACTGAAGCTTTCTTT
CASSKPRADTEAFF
>TRBD2|medium-sized|TRBJ2-2|TRBV24-1
TGTGCCACCGCGCCCTACGGGGGGATCACCGGGGAGCTGTTTTTT
CATAPYGGITGELFF
>NA|few|TRBJ2-1|TRBV7-9
TGTGCCGGACAAGTGGGAAGCCCCGGGCTTCTGGGCCATGAGCAGTTCTTC
CAGQVGSPGLLGHEQFF
>NA|NA|TRBJ2-7|TRBV20-1
TGCAGTGCTAGAGATGACTTCGCTAGCCCTATACCCTACGAGCAGTACTTC
CSARDDFASPIPYEQYF
>TRBD2|NA|TRBJ2-1|TRBV4-3
TGCGCCAGCAGCCAGGTTTTCGAGCGGGGCTACAATGAGCAGTTCTTC
CASSQVFERGYNEQFF
>NA|NA|TRBJ2-5|TRBV5-4
TGTGCCAGCAGCTTGTGGTTGGGGAATCAAGAGACCCAGTACTTC
CASSLWLGNQETQYF
>NA|NA|TRBJ2-5|TRBV7-9
TGTGCCAGCAGTTCCTATTCAGGGGCCACGGAGACCCAGTACTTC
CASSSYSGATETQYF
>TRBD1|few|TRBJ2-5|TRBV12-3/TRBV12-4
TGTGCCAGCAGTGGGGACAGGGACCAAGAGACCCAGTACTTC
CASSGDRDQETQYF
>TRBD2|few|TRBJ2-3|TRBV6-5
TGTGCCAGCAGTTACTCGAGTAGCGGGGTAGGGGATACGCAGTATTTT
CASSYSSSGVGDTQYF
>NA|few|TRBJ2-3|TRBV28
TGTGCCAGCAGTGTCCAGGTCACAGATACGCAGTATTTT
CASSVQVTDTQYF
>TRBD1|few|TRBJ1-1|TRBV20-1
TGCAGTGCTCGGGACAGGCAAAACACTGAAGCTTTCTTT
CSARDRQNTEAFF
>TRBD2|few|TRBJ2-7|TRBV5-4
TGTGCCAGCAGCTTGGAGGTAGCGGGGGATTACGAGCAGTACTTC
CASSLEVAGDYEQYF
>NA|many|TRBJ2-7|TRBV4-2
TGTGCCAGCAGCCGGGACGGCTCCTACGAGCAGTACTTC
CASSRDGSYEQYF
>TRBD2|NA|TRBJ2-1|TRBV5-1
TGCGCCAGCAGCTGGGGGCTAGCGGGGACCTACAATGAGCAGTTCTTC
CASSWGLAGTYNEQFF
>NA|few|TRBJ2-5|TRBV10-2
TGCGCCAGCAGTGGGGGCGGGGAAGAGACCCAGTACTTC
CASSGGGEETQYF
>NA|once|TRBJ1-5|TRBV10-3
TGTGCCATCAGTGGACAGTATAGCAATCAGCCCCAGCATTTT
CAISGQYSNQPQHF
>NA|NA|TRBJ2-7|TRBV5-4
TGTGCCAGCAGCCCGGACGGACCCCTCCACGAGCAGTACTTC
CASSPDGPLHEQYF
>TRBD1|few|TRBJ1-1|TRBV29-1
TGCAGCGCTCAGGGGGCGCGGAGCACTGAAGCTTTCTTT
CSAQGARSTEAFF
>NA|NA|TRBJ2-5|TRBV7-7
TGTGCCAGCAGCTTACGCCCGGGCGGGGAAGAGACCCAGTACTTC
CASSLRPGGEETQYF
>TRBD1|few|TRBJ1-5|TRBV7-3
TGTGCCAGCAGCTCGGGACAGTTTCAGCCCCAGCATTTT
CASSSGQFQPQHF
>NA|NA|TRBJ1-1|TRBV3-1
TGTGCCAGCAGCCCAAGAATTATTGGCAGGGACACTGAAGCTTTCTTT
CASSPRIIGRDTEAFF
>TRBD1|NA|TRBJ2-7|TRBV3-1
TGTGCCAGCAGCCAAGGACAGGGGACCCCCTACGAGCTGTACTTC
CASSQGQGTPYELYF